The sequence of this TCR beta chain was determined in a study of T cell changes during pregnancy in multiple sclerosis. Trimming removed 0 bases from V and 2 bases from J, with 10 bases in between. This CDR3 is built from 15 residues. The germline gives CDR1 SGDLS, CDR2 YYNGEE. Here immunoSEQ multiplex PCR was the method, and the copy in TCRdb shows in-frame clones only, minus some. Here the sample spans about 48,000 clones, roughly 94% being singletons. The sequence came from a female donor with multiple sclerosis, enrolled in a pregnancy study. Sequences were derived from CD4+ T cells from peripheral blood mononuclear cells, sampled in the first trimester of pregnancy. The chain employs TRBV9 and TRBJ2-3; TRBD2 might be the D (7 bases). The DNA of the CDR3 is TGTGCCAGCAGCGTAGAGGGGGGGCACACAGATACGCAGTATTTT. Translating gives CASSVEGGHTDTQYF.